This T cell receptor delta chain was profiled in a study of Vδ1+ human thymocytes (dated by TCRdb to the late 2010s). Broadly, across the study: As a data resource, the study described the mRNA-level TRG and TRD CDR3 repertoires found in highly purified Vdelta1+ thymocytes taken from young children. The multiplex-based CDR3 amplicon strategy had previously been validated against 5'RACE-based CDR3 amplicon generation methods.

In the case of this clone: The clone's antigen remains unknown. Base qualities are not provided; no much larger clone lies one nucleotide away.

From cysteine to phenylalanine, the CDR3 is 20 amino acids long. The entry retains the CDR3 DNA only, 60 bases that are in frame from base 1. As encoded in the germline V gene, CDR1 is TSWWSYY while CDR2 is QGS. Trimming costs V 2 bases and J 0 bases, and their ends lie 25 bases apart. Thymic samples were depleted of alphabeta T cells, then CD3+ TCRVdelta1+ TCRVdelta2- thymocytes were FACS-sorted. Sorted Vdelta1+ thymocyte purity ranged from roughly 97% to 99.6%. The thymic specimens were obtained from under ten paediatric patients, aged about 5 days to 17 months, who were having corrective cardiac surgery. Thymic tissue was dispersed, and mononuclear cells were isolated on a Histopaque-1077 density gradient. Staining used anti-TCRVdelta1 clone TS8.2, anti-TCRVdelta2 clone B6, anti-CD3 clone HIT3a and anti-TCRalphabeta clone IP26 antibodies. RNA was isolated using the RNeasy mini kit, and reverse transcription was performed with Superscript III. Multiplex PCR was used to generate CDR3 amplicons, with pooled V-gene forward primers and a constant-region reverse primer carrying Illumina adaptor overhangs. After gel purification, amplicons were indexed with Nextera index primers over roughly 8 extra PCR cycles and were then purified with AMPure XP beads. Sequencing of libraries was performed on an Illumina MiSeq using paired-end 250 bp reads, dual indexing and a roughly 22% PhiX spike-in. In the authors' own workflow: FastQC was used to quality check the reads, while ea-utils fastq-join merged the TRG read pairs. Sequences were annotated with IMGT/HighV-QUEST, keeping only productive sequences with unambiguous V-gene assignment; clonotypes were defined by identical CDR3 sequence. For downstream analysis, VDJtools 1.1.1, tcR 2.2.3, Treemap and vegan Shannon diversity in R 3.4.4 were used. With CATT, TCRdb called clones again from the public reads; duplicate DNA rows were later joined. TCRdb, rather than the study authors, made the V and J calls. The sample includes under 25,000 delta-chain clones, with 7% to 8.5% observed a single time. The top ten clonotypes cover 0.98% of the sample.

What the research found in general, with its limitations: Because unexpected Vdelta2 sequences could lead to misinterpretation of bulk repertoire data, the authors recommended using highly purified populations and single-cell validation. Even though sort purity was high, about 19% of thymic TRD sequences were Vdelta2 (and few were Vdelta3), which was not the case for the peripheral blood Vdelta1+ controls. Donors shared many TRG clonotypes (up to roughly 6.9x10^3), but TRD repertoires were essentially private, with at most 120 shared. In contrast to oligoclonal peripheral blood repertoires, thymic TRG and TRD repertoires appeared to be highly polyclonal with Gaussian CDR3 length distributions. Because no clustering by age or sex was observed, donors were not stratified by these variables in the analyses.

The receptor was isolated from a child younger than two who had congenital heart surgery. What was sequenced was Vdelta1+ gamma-delta thymocytes from the thymus. What this sample's cell subset or site label stands for: FACS-sorted CD3+ TCRalphabeta- TCRVdelta1+ TCRVdelta2- thymocytes. The chain joins TRDV1 to TRDJ1; TRDD3 might be the D gene, on 5 matching bases. The CDR3 reads CALGEESLIRRGANTDKLIF. The DNA sequence is TGTGCTCTTGGGGAAGAGTCCCTGATCAGAAGGGGGGCTAACACCGATAAACTCATCTTT.